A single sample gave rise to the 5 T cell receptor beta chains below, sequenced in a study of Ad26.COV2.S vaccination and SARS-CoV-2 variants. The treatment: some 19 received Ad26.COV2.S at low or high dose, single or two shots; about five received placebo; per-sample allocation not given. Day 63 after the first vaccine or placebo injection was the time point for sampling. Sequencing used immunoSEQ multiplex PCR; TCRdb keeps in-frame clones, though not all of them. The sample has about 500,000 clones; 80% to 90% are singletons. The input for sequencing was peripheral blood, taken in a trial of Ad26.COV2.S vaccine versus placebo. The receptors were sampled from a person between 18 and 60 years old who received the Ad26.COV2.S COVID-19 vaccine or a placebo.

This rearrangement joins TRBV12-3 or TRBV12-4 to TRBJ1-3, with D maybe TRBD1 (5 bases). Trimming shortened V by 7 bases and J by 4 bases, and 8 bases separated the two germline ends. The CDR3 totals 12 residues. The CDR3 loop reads CASTNRGNTIYF. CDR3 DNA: TGTGCCAGCACCAACAGGGGAAACACCATATATTTT.

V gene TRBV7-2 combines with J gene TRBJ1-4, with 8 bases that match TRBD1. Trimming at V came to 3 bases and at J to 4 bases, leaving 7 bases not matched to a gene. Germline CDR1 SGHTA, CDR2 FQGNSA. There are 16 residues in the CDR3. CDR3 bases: TGTGCCAGCAGCTTCTTTCAAGGACAGGGTAATGAAAAACTGTTTTTT. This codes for CASSFFQGQGNEKLFF.

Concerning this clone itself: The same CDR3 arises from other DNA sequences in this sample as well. The DNA for the CDR3 is TGTGCCAGCAGCGTGTCGTCCTCTGGAAACACCATATATTTT. It yields the protein CASSVSSSGNTIYF. This chain connects TRBV9 to TRBJ1-3; D call uncertain. The CDR3 has 14 residues. The germline V and J ends were trimmed by 2 bases and 0 bases, with 6 bases remaining between them. CDR1 SGDLS and CDR2 YYNGEE come from the germline V gene.

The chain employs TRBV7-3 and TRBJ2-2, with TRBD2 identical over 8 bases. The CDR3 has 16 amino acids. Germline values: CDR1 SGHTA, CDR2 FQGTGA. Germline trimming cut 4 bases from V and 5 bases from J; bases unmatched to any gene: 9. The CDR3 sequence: CASSSHSGRFTGELFF. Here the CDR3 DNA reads TGTGCCAGCAGCTCCCACAGCGGGAGATTTACCGGGGAGCTGTTTTTT.

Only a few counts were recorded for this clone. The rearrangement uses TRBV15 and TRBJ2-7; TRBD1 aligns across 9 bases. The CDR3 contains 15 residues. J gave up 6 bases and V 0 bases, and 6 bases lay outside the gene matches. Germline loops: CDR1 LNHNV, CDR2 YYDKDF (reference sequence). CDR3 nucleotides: TGTGCCACCAGCAGAGATAGGAACAGGGGGCGCGAGCAGTACTTC. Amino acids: CATSRDRNRGREQYF.